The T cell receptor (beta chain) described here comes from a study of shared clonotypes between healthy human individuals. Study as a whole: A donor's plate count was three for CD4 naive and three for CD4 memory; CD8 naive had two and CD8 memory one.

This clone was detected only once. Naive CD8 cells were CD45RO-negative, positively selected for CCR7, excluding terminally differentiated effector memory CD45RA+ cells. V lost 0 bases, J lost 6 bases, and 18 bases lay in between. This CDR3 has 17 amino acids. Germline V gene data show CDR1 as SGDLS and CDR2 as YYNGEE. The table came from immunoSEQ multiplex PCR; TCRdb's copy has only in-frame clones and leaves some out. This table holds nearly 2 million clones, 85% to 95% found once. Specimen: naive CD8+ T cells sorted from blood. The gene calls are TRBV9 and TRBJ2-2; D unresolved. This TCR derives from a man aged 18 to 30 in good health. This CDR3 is CASSVALYDASPGELFF. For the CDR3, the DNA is TGTGCCAGCAGCGTAGCTCTATATGACGCGAGTCCCGGGGAGCTGTTTTTT.